What follows are 16 T cell receptor beta chains derived from one specimen sequenced in a study of T cell clonality in common variable immunodeficiency. Clones were sequenced by immunoSEQ multiplex PCR, and TCRdb holds only the in-frame ones, with some missing. There are roughly 60,000 clones in the sample, none observed a single time. The sequencing input was peripheral blood mononuclear cells. Receptor source: a person aged 18-70 years in good health.

This clone was seen many times. CDR3 bases read: TGCAGCACCTTCTTTACTAGCGCTCACAATGAG. Translation: CSTFFTSAHNE. The whole CDR3 region reads CSTFFTSAHNEQFF. This chain uses TRBV20-1 with TRBJ2-1; TRBD2 aligns across 7 bases. The read stops 3 residues short of the end of the CDR3; the missing end is completed from the germline J gene. The CDR3 spans 14 residues. Germline lookup yields CDR1 DFQATT and CDR2 SNEGSKA (reference sequence).

This clone was recorded many times. The sequenced part of the CDR3 DNA is TGTGCCAGCAGCCCTAGCGGGACGGGCACAGATACG. It specifies CASSPSGTGTDT. The full-length CDR3 reads as CASSPSGTGTDTQYF. The chain recombines TRBV5-5 with TRBJ2-3, with TRBD2 matching 9 bases. The CDR3 is cut off 3 residues early in the read; its end comes from the germline J gene. Germline CDR1 SGHKS, CDR2 YYEKEE (reference sequence). The CDR3 is made up of 15 amino acids. The trim removed 4 bases at V and 1 base at J, leaving 4 bases unmatched.

In its sample, this clone was seen many times. The missing CDR3 end, 3 residues past where the read stops, is filled in from the germline J gene. The chain links TRBV19 to TRBJ1-1; a weak D match, TRBD1 (5 bases). V dropped 6 bases and J dropped 3 bases, with 11 bases sitting between them. This CDR3 spans 13 amino acids. From germline, CDR1 is LNHDA and CDR2 SQIVND (reference sequence). The CDR3: CASRWEGHTEAFF. The CDR3 bases that were read are TGTGCCAGTAGATGGGAGGGGCACACTGAA.

This clone was seen ten or more times. The observed sequence ends 3 residues before the CDR3 terminus, with the missing tail filled in from the germline J gene. V usage is TRBV19 and J usage is TRBJ2-1; perhaps TRBD2 as D (7 bases). CDR3 length equals 21 residues. Between the trimmed V and J ends, which lost 4 bases and 5 bases, there was a span of 33 bases. Looked up from germline, CDR1 is LNHDA and CDR2 is SQIVND (reference sequence). The CDR3 protein is CASSRSLQGVLGLADHNEQFF. CDR3 bases read: TGTGCCAGTAGTAGGTCCTTACAGGGTGTATTAGGGCTAGCGGACCACAATGAG.

This clone was recorded many times. CDR3 residues: CSVGAQLGETQYF. Incomplete CDR3 DNA: TGCAGCGTTGGCGCCCAACTAGGGGAGACC. This sequence joins TRBV29-1 and TRBJ2-5; maybe TRBD2 (5 bases). The read finishes 3 residues shy of the CDR3 end, and the germline J gene is used to complete it. CDR1 and CDR2 (germline): SQVTM, ANQGSEA. V lost 4 bases and J lost 5, with 14 bases in between. The CDR3 runs to 13 residues.

The sample holds many counts of this clone. The sequence runs out 3 residues before the end of the CDR3; the remainder is reconstructed from the germline J gene. The rearrangement joins TRBV30 to TRBJ1-5, with TRBD1 matching over 9 bases. This CDR3 contains 14 residues. Germline CDR1 and CDR2: GTSNPN and SVGIG (reference sequence). The V and J ends lost 0 bases and 6 bases, in that order; junction bases with no gene match: 3. The DNA read from the CDR3 is TGTGCCTGGAGTGTGCGACAGGGGGTTCAGCCC. Translating gives CAWSVRQGVQP. The CDR3 in its entirety is CAWSVRQGVQPQHF.

The sample holds many counts of this clone. The read ends 3 residues early relative to the CDR3; the germline J gene fills the gap. The rearrangement links TRBV19 to TRBJ2-7; possible D gene TRBD1, 5 bases. V was cut by 6 bases and J by 1 base, with 10 bases left in between. The CDR3 is 13 amino acids. Per germline, CDR1 LNHDA and CDR2 SQIVND (reference sequence). The CDR3 here is CASSLTVSYEQYF. The covered CDR3 bases are TGTGCCAGTAGCTTGACAGTTTCCTACGAG. Full variable domain (missing parts from reference TRBV19 and TRBJ2-7): DGGITQSPKYLFRKEGQNVTLSCEQNLNHDAMYWYRQDPGQGLRLIYYSQIVNDFQKGDIAEGYSVSREKKESFPLTVTSAQKNPTAFYLCASSLTVSYEQYFGPGTRLTVT.

In this sample, this clone turned up many times. The read finishes 3 residues shy of the CDR3 end, and the germline J gene is used to complete it. The V call is TRBV20-1, the J call TRBJ1-1; D remains ambiguous. The germline V gene encodes CDR1 DFQATT and CDR2 SNEGSKA (reference sequence). The CDR3 has 11 residues. V gave up 0 bases and J gave up 7 bases, with 6 bases separating them. The sequenced part of the CDR3 DNA is TGCAGTGCTAGAGAAGAGGGTGAA. It encodes CSAREEGE. The CDR3 in its entirety is CSAREEGEAFF.

This clone was observed many times. Sequencing ends 3 residues short of the CDR3 end; the germline J gene provides the rest. V gene TRBV9 combines with J gene TRBJ2-7; the D is unclear. Trimming removed 0 bases at V and 5 bases at J, with 9 bases between. Germline V gene data show CDR1 as SGDLS and CDR2 as YYNGEE. This CDR3 spans 13 amino acids. The sequenced CDR3 bases are TGTGCCAGCAGCGTAGGGAGACTTGACGAG. Protein: CASSVGRLDE. The whole CDR3 sequence is CASSVGRLDEQYF.

This clone was seen repeatedly, ten times or more. The read ends 3 residues before the CDR3 terminus; that terminus is restored from the germline J gene. The chain links TRBV5-6 to TRBJ1-2; D not certain. Trimming pared 1 base from V and 4 bases from J, leaving 14 bases between. The CDR3 length is 15 residues. CDR1 and CDR2 from the germline V gene are SGHDT and YYEEEE. CDR3 region: CASSLPWTELYGYTF. The CDR3 DNA, read in part, is TGTGCCAGCAGCTTGCCTTGGACTGAACTCTATGGC.

This clone was observed at least ten times. The CDR3 bases that were read are TGCGCCAGCAGCCAAGATTCTCGCACTAGCGGAGCCTACGAG. Residues: CASSQDSRTSGAYE. The whole CDR3 region reads CASSQDSRTSGAYEQYF. The chain links TRBV4-1 to TRBJ2-7, with 8 nucleotides matching TRBD2. The read finishes 3 residues shy of the CDR3 end, and the germline J gene is used to complete it. Trimming cost V 0 bases and J 2 bases; bases outside gene matches: 9. This CDR3 contains 17 residues. CDR1 and CDR2 from the germline V gene are MGHRA and YSYEKL.

This clone showed up many times. The sequenced part of the CDR3 DNA is TGTGCCAGCAGTGAAGCGACAGGGTACCCGAACACTGAA. This gives the protein CASSEATGYPNTE. The full CDR3 reads CASSEATGYPNTEAFF. The genes are TRBV6-1 and TRBJ1-1, with 7 bases matching TRBD1. Read sequence stops 3 residues before the CDR3 end, and the germline J gene provides the missing end. The CDR3 totals 16 residues. Germline CDR1 and CDR2: MNHNS and SASEGT. After removal of 0 bases from V and 1 base from J, the junction contained 5 bases not matched to a gene.

This clone appeared many times. The read finishes 3 residues shy of the CDR3 end, and the germline J gene is used to complete it. The chain has TRBV5-1 and TRBJ2-3; TRBD2 aligns across 13 bases. The V gene end was trimmed by 2 bases and the J gene end by 4 bases; junction bases not matched to a gene: 7. From germline, CDR1 is SGHRS and CDR2 YFSETQ. The CDR3 has 17 residues. The CDR3 loop reads CASSFTLTSGRSDTQYF. The sequenced CDR3 bases are TGCGCCAGCAGCTTCACCCTGACTAGCGGGAGGTCAGATACG.

This clone was counted only a few times. The sequenced fragment ends 3 residues before the CDR3 boundary, so the rest is inferred from the germline J gene. V is TRBV30 and J is TRBJ1-1; a possible D gene is TRBD1 (6 bases). Germline values: CDR1 GTSNPN, CDR2 SVGIG (reference sequence). With 1 base removed from V and 7 bases from J, the gap between germline ends came to 16 bases. The length of the CDR3 is 14 residues. The DNA read from the CDR3 is TGTGCCTGGAGTGAGGGCAGGGGAGACGGTGAA. Its protein product is CAWSEGRGDGE. The CDR3 reads in full as CAWSEGRGDGEAFF.

This clone was observed a few times. The CDR3 end is not reached by the read, which stops 3 residues before it; the germline J gene fills it in. The V and J genes are TRBV7-9 and TRBJ2-3, with TRBD1 identical over 8 bases. CDR1 and CDR2 (germline): SEHNR, FQNEAQ (reference sequence). J gave up 4 bases and V 5 bases, and 5 bases lay outside the gene matches. The CDR3 has 14 residues. Incomplete CDR3 DNA: TGTGCCAGCAGCATTGACAGGGGCGCAGATACG. Translating it yields CASSIDRGADT. The whole CDR3 sequence is CASSIDRGADTQYF.

This clone was detected ten times or more. The read gets to within 3 residues of the CDR3 end, and the germline J gene fills in the rest. The J gene is TRBJ2-1, the V gene TRBV12-5; the match to TRBD2 covers 8 bases. This CDR3 has 17 amino acids. V shed 2 bases, J shed 1 base, and the junction held 7 bases outside the gene matches. Germline V gene lookup returns CDR1 LGHNT and CDR2 FRNRAP. The CDR3 loop reads CASGLRLLAVSYNEQFF. The sequenced CDR3 bases are TGTGCTAGTGGTTTGCGCCTACTAGCGGTTTCCTACAATGAG.